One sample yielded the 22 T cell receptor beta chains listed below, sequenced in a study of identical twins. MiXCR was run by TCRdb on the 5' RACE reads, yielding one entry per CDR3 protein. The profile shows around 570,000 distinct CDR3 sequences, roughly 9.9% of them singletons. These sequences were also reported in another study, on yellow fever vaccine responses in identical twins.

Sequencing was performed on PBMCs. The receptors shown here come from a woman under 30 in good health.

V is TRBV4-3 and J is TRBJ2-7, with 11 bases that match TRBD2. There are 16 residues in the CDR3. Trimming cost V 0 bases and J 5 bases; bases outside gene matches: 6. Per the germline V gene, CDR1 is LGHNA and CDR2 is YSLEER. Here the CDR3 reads CASSQDNLAGGNEQYF. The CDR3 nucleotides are TGCGCCAGCAGCCAAGATAACCTAGCGGGAGGCAACGAGCAGTACTTC.

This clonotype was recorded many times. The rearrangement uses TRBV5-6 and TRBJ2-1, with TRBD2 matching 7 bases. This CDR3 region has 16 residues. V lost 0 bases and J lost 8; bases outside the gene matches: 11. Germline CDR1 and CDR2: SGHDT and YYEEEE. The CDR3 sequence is CASSLVSGMGRHEQFF. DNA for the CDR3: TGTGCCAGCAGCTTGGTGAGCGGGATGGGGCGGCATGAGCAGTTCTTC.

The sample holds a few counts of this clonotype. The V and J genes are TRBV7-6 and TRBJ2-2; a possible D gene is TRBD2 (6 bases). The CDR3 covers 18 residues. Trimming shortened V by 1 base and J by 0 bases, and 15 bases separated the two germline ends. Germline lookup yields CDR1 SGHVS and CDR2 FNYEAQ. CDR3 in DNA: TGTGCCAGCAGCTTAGAGAGAGGGGCTAGCGCGAACACCGGGGAGCTGTTTTTT. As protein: CASSLERGASANTGELFF. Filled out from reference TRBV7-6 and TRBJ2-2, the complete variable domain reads GAGVSQSPRYKVTKRGQDVALRCDPISGHVSLYWYRQALGQGPEFLTYFNYEAQQDKSGLPNDRFSAERPEGSISTLTIQRTEQRDSAMYRCASSLERGASANTGELFFGEGSRLTVL.

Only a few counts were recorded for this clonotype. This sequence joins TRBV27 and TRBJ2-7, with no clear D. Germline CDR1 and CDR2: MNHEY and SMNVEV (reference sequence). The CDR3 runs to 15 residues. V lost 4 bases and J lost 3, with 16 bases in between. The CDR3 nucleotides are TGTGCCAGCAGTTCTCCACTGACGGCCCTCTACGAGCAGTACTTC. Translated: CASSSPLTALYEQYF.

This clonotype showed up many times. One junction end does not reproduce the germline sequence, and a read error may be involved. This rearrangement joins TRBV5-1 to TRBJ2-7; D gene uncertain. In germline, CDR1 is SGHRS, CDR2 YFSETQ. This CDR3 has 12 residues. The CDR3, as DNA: TGTGCCAGCAGCTTAGATCTCTACGAGCAGTACTTC. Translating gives CASSLDLYEQYF.

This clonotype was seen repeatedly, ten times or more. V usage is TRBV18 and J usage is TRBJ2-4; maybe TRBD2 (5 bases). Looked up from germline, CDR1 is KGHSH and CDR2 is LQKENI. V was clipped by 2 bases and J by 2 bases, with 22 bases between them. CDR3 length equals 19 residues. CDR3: CASSPSPPSTGGSKNIQYF. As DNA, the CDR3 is TGTGCCAGCTCACCATCACCACCGTCGACCGGCGGGTCCAAAAACATTCAGTACTTC.

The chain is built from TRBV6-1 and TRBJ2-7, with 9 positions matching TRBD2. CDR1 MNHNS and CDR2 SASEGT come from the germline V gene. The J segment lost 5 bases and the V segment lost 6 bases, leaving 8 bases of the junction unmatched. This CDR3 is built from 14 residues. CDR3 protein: CASRDWTSVHEQYF. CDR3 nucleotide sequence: TGTGCCAGCAGAGATTGGACTAGCGTACACGAGCAGTACTTC.

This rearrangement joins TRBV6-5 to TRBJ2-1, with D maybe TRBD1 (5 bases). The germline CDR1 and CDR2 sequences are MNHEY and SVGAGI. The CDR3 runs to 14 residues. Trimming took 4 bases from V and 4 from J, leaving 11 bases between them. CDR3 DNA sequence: TGTGCCAGCAGTTTCGACAGTCCTTACAATGAGCAGTTCTTC. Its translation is CASSFDSPYNEQFF.

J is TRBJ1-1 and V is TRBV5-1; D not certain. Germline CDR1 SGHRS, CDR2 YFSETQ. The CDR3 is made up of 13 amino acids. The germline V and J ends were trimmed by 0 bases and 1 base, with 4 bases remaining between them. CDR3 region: CASSLEQNTEAFF. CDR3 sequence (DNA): TGCGCCAGCAGCTTGGAACAGAACACTGAAGCTTTCTTT. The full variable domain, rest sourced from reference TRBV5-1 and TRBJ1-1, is KAGVTQTPRYLIKTRGQQVTLSCSPISGHRSVSWYQQTPGQGLQFLFEYFSETQRNKGNFPGRFSGRQFSNSRSEMNVSTLELGDSALYLCASSLEQNTEAFFGQGTRLTVV.

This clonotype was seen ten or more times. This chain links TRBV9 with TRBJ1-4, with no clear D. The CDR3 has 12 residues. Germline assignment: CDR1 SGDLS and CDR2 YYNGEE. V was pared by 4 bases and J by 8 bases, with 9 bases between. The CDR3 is CASSHTGEKLFF. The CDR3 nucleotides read TGTGCCAGCAGCCACACCGGGGAAAAACTGTTTTTT. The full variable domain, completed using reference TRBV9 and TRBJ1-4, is DSGVTQTPKHLITATGQRVTLRCSPRSGDLSVYWYQQSLDQGLQFLIQYYNGEERAKGNILERFSAQQFPDLHSELNLSSLELGDSALYFCASSHTGEKLFFGSGTQLSVL.

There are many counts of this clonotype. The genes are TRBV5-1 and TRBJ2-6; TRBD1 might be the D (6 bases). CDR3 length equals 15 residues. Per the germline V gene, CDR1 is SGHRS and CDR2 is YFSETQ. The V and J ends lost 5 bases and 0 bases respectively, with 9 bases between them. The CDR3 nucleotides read TGCGCCAGCAGGCACAGGGACTCTGGGGCCAACGTCCTGACTTTC. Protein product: CASRHRDSGANVLTF.

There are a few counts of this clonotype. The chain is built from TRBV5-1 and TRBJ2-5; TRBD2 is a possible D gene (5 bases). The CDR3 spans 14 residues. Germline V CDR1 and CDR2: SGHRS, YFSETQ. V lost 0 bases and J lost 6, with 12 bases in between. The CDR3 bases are TGCGCCAGCAGCTTGGAGCCTAGCTTGAAGACCCAGTACTTC. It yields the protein CASSLEPSLKTQYF. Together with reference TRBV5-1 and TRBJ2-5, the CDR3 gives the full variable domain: KAGVTQTPRYLIKTRGQQVTLSCSPISGHRSVSWYQQTPGQGLQFLFEYFSETQRNKGNFPGRFSGRQFSNSRSEMNVSTLELGDSALYLCASSLEPSLKTQYFGPGTRLLVL.

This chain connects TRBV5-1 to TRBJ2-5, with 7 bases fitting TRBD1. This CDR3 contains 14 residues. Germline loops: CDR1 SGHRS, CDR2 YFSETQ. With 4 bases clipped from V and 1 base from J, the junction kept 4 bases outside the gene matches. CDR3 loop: CASSQQGIQETQYF. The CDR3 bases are TGCGCCAGCAGCCAACAGGGGATCCAAGAGACCCAGTACTTC.

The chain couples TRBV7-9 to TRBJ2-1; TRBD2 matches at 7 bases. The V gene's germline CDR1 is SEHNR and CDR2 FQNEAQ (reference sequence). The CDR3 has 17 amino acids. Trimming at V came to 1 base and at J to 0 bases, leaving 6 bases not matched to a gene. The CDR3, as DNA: TGTGCCAGCAGCTTAGAAGGCGGGGGTAGCTCCTACAATGAGCAGTTCTTC. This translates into CASSLEGGGSSYNEQFF.

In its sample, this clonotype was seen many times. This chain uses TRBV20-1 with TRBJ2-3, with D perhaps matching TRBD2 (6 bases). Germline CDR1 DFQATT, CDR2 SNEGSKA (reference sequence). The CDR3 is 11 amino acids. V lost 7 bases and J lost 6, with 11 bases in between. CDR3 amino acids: CSEAGSDTQYF. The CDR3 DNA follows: TGCAGTGAGGCGGGGTCGGATACGCAGTATTTT.

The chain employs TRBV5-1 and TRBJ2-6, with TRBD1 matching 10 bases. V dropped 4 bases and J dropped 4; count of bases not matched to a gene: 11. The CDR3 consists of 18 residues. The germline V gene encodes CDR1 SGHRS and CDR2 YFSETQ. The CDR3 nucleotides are TGCGCCAGCAGCAACCCCGGGACAGGGGTCTCGGGGGCCAACGTCCTGACTTTC. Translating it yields CASSNPGTGVSGANVLTF. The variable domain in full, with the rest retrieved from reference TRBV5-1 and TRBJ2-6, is KAGVTQTPRYLIKTRGQQVTLSCSPISGHRSVSWYQQTPGQGLQFLFEYFSETQRNKGNFPGRFSGRQFSNSRSEMNVSTLELGDSALYLCASSNPGTGVSGANVLTFGAGSRLTVL.

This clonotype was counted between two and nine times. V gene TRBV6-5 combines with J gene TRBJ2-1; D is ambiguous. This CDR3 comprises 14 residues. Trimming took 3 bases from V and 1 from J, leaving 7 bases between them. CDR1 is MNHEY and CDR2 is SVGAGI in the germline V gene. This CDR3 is CASSYAVSYNEQFF. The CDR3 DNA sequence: TGTGCCAGCAGTTATGCTGTGTCCTACAATGAGCAGTTCTTC.

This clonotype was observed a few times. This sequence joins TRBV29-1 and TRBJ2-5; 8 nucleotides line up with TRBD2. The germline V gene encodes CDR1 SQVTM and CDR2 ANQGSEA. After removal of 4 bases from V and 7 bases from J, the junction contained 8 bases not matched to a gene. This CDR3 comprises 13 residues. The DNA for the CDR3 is TGCAGCGTTGGGGTTCTCGGGGGGGGGACCCAGTACTTC. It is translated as CSVGVLGGGTQYF.

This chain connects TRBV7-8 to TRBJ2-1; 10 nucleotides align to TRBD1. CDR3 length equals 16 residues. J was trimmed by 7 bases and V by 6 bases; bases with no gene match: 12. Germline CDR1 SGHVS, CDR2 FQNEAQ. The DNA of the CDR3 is TGTGCCAGCAGACTTCTCGGACAGGGGGATGTGAATGAGCAGTTCTTC. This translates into CASRLLGQGDVNEQFF.

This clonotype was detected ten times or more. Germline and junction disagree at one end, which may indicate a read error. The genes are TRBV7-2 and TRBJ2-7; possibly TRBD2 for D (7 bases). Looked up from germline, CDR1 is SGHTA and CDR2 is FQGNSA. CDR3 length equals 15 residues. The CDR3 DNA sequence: TGCGCCAGCAGCTTGGCCGGGGGGCTAAGTTACGAGCAGTACTTC. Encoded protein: CASSLAGGLSYEQYF.

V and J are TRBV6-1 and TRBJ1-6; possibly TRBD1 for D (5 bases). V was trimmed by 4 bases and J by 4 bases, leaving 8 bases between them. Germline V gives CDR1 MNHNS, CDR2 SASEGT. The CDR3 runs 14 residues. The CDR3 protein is CASSAGPYNSPLHF. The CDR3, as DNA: TGTGCCAGCAGTGCGGGACCTTATAATTCACCCCTCCACTTT.

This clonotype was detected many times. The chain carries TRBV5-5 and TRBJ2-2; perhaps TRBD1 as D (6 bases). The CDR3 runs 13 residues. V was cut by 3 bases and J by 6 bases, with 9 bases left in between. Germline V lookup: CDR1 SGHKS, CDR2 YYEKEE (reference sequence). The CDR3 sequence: CASSSWTAGELFF. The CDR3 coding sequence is TGTGCCAGCAGCTCCTGGACAGCCGGGGAGCTGTTTTTT.